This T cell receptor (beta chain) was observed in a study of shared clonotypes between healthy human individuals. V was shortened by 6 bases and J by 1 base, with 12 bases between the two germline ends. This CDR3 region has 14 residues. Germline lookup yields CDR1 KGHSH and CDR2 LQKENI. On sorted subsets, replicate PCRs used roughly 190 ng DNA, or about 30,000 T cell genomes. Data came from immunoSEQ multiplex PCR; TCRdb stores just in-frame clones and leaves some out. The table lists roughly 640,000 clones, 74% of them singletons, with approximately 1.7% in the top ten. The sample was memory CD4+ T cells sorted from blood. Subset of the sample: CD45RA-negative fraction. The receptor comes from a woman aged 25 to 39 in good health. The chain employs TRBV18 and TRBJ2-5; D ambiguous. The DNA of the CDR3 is TGTGCCAGCTCGCCGAGGCAGATCCAAGAGACCCAGTACTTC. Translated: CASSPRQIQETQYF.